These 5 T cell receptor beta chains share one sample of origin, sequenced in a study of OX40 agonist ivuxolimab in advanced cancers. Repertoires were generated with immunoSEQ multiplex PCR, while TCRdb's copy carries only in-frame clones and drops some. The table lists 55,000 to 90,000 clones, almost 90% of them singletons, with about 0.9% in the top ten. Sequenced material: CD4+ or CD8+ T cells sorted from blood, taken in a trial of the OX40 agonist ivuxolimab. The receptor source for this set is an adult with an advanced solid tumor such as melanoma, head and neck, liver or kidney cancer.

With respect to this clone: Other DNA sequences in this sample translate to the same CDR3. The chain carries TRBV7-3 and TRBJ2-7, with 8 bases fitting TRBD1. Trimming at V came to 3 bases and at J to 3 bases, leaving 1 base not matched to a gene. The CDR3 is made up of 13 amino acids. Germline CDR1 is SGHTA and CDR2 is FQGTGA. As DNA, the CDR3 is TGTGCCAGCAGCTTCGACAGGGGCTACGAGCAGTACTTC. Amino acid sequence: CASSFDRGYEQYF. The variable domain in full, completed from reference TRBV7-3 and TRBJ2-7, reads GAGVSQTPSNKVTEKGKYVELRCDPISGHTALYWYRQSLGQGPEFLIYFQGTGAADDSGLPNDRFFAVRPEGSVSTLKIQRTERGDSAVYLCASSFDRGYEQYFGPGTRLTVT.

The chain is built from TRBV5-1 and TRBJ1-4; a possible D gene is TRBD1 (5 bases). Germline lookup yields CDR1 SGHRS and CDR2 YFSETQ. There are 15 residues in the CDR3. V was pared by 1 base and J by 5 bases, with 12 bases between. The DNA for the CDR3 is TGCGCCAGCAGCTTGATCCCAGGGAACAATGAAAAACTGTTTTTT. Translated: CASSLIPGNNEKLFF.

The chain combines TRBV30 with TRBJ2-5; the D is unclear. V lost 3 bases and J 5 bases, leaving 16 bases between the germline ends. CDR3 length: 14 residues. Looked up from germline, CDR1 is GTSNPN and CDR2 is SVGIG (reference sequence). As DNA, the CDR3 is TGTGCCTGGAGGGACGAGAACCCGCCGGAGACCCAGTACTTC. Protein product: CAWRDENPPETQYF.

The J gene is TRBJ2-2, the V gene TRBV28; D remains unclear. Germline V gives CDR1 MDHEN, CDR2 SYDVKM. The CDR3 loop spans 13 amino acids. Deletions cut 6 bases from V and 3 bases from J, with 8 bases between. CDR3 in DNA: TGTGCCAGCAGCCTTATTTACACCGGGGAGCTGTTTTTT. It yields the protein CASSLIYTGELFF.

The genes are TRBV4-3 and TRBJ2-1; D is perhaps TRBD1 (5 bases). V lost 0 bases and J 4 bases, leaving 10 bases between the germline ends. Germline V lookup: CDR1 LGHNA, CDR2 YSLEER. The CDR3 consists of 15 residues. CDR3 sequence (DNA): TGCGCCAGCAGCCAAGAGCGAGACAGATACAATGAGCAGTTCTTC. Translating gives CASSQERDRYNEQFF.